This T cell receptor beta chain was retrieved from a study of blood T cell repertoires in COVID-19. Whole-study context: Acute and convalescent COVID-19 specimens originated in the United States, Italy and Spain. From T cells, B-cell-depleted T cells, or PBMCs came the material, which was cDNA or gDNA.

This CDR3 spans 11 amino acids. Per the germline V gene, CDR1 is MDHEN and CDR2 is SYDVKM. V was shortened by 5 bases and J by 2 bases, with 3 bases between the two germline ends. Original processing notes: Amplification from reference gene primers served as the basis for estimated nucleated cell counts. Sequencing was performed with immunoSEQ multiplex PCR; in TCRdb, only in-frame clones are kept and a portion is missing. D and trimming come from the DNA, and the V and J calls and clone size come from that table. The sample has 45,000 to 50,000 clones; approximately 85% are singletons. Sequences were obtained from peripheral blood. The J gene is TRBJ1-2, the V gene TRBV28; D gene ambiguous. The source of this sequence is a man aged 35 to 55 with acute or convalescent COVID-19. CDR3 coding DNA: TGTGCCAGCAGTCAGAACTATGGCTACACCTTC. Its translation is CASSQNYGYTF.